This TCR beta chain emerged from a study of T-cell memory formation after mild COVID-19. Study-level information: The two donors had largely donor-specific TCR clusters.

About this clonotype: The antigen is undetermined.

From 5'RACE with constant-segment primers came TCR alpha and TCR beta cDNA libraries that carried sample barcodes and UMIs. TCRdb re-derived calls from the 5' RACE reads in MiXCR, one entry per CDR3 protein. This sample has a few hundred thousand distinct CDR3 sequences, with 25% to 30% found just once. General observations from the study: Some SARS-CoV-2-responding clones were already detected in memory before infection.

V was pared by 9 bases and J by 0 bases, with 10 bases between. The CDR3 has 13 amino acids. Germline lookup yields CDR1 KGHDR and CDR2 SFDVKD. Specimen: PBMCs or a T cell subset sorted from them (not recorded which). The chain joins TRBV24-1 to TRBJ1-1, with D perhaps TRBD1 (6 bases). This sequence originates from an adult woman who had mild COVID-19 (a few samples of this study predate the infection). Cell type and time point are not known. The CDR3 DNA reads TGTGCCACCCAAGACAGGTTGAACACTGAAGCTTTCTTT. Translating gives CATQDRLNTEAFF.